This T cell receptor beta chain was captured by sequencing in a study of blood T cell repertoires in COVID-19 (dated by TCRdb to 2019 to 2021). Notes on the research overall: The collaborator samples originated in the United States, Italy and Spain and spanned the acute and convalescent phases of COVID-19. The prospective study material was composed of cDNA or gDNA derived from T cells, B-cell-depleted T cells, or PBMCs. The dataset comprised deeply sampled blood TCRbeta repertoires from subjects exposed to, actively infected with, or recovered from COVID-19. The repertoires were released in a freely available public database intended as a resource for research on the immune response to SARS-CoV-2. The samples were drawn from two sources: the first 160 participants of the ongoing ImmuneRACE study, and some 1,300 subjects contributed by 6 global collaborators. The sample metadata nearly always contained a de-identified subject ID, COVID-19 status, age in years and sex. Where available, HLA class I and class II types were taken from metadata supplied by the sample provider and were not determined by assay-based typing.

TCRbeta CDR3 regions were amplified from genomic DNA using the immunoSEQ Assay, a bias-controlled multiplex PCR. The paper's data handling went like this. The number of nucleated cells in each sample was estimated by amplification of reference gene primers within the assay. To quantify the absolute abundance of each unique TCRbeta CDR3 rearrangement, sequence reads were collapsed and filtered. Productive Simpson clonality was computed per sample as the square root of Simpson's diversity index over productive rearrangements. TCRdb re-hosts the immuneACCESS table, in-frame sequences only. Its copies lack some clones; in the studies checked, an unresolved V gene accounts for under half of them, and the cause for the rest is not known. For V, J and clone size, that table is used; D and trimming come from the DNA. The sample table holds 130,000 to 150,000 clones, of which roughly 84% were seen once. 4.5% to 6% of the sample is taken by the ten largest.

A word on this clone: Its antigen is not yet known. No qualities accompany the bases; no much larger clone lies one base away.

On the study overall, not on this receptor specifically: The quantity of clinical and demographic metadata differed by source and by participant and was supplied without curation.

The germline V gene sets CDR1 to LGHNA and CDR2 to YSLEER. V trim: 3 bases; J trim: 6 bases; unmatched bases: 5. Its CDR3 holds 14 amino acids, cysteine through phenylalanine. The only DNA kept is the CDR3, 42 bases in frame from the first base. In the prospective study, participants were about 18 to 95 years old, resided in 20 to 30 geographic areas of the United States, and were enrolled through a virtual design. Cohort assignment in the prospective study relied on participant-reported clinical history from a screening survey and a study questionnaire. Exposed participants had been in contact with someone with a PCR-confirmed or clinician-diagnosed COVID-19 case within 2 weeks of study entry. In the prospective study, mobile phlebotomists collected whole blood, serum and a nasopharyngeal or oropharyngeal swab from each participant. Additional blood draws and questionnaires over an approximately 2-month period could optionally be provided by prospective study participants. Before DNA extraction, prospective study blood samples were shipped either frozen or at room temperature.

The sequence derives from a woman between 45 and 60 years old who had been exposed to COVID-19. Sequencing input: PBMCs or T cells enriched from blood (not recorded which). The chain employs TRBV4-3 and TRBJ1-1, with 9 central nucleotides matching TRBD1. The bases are TGCGCCAGCAGCCAGGGGGACAGGGTCTCTGAAGCTTTCTTT. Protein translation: CASSQGDRVSEAFF.